The source of this T cell receptor beta chain is a study of control samples from healthy donors and cancer patients. This table comes from immunoSEQ multiplex PCR, and its TCRdb copy is limited to in-frame clones, with some not included. The repertoire holds fewer than 150,000 clones, with approximately 90% as singletons. The CDR3 sequence is 15 residues long. Losses at the gene ends were 1 base for V and 8 bases for J; bases not matched to a gene: 7. Germline CDR1 is LGHDT and CDR2 is YNNKEL (reference sequence). Sequencing input: blood. This chain joins TRBV3-1 (or the pseudogene TRBV3-2) and TRBJ2-1; TRBD1 matches 8 bases. This TCR came from a young man in good health. CDR3 DNA sequence: TGTGCCAGCAGCCAAGGGCGACAGGGGTACTATGAGCAGTTCTTC. This gives the protein CASSQGRQGYYEQFF.